This entry lists 22 T cell receptor beta chains sequenced from one sample in a study of blood T cell repertoires in COVID-19. Method: immunoSEQ multiplex PCR; TCRdb's copy keeps in-frame clones and lacks some. The data show approximately 210,000 clones, with 88% seen just once and around 15% held by the top ten. The sample was PBMCs or T cells enriched from blood (not recorded which). The source is a woman aged 45-59 years with acute COVID-19.

The CDR3 loop is CASSRDRVHTGELFF. Here the CDR3 DNA reads TGTGCCAGTAGTAGGGACAGGGTCCACACCGGGGAGCTGTTTTTT. The V and J genes are TRBV19 and TRBJ2-2, with 9 nucleotides matching TRBD1. The CDR3 runs to 15 residues. Germline trimming cut 4 bases from V and 3 bases from J; bases unmatched to any gene: 3. Germline V CDR1 and CDR2: LNHDA, SQIVND (reference sequence).

V gene TRBV25-1 combines with J gene TRBJ2-2; tentative D call: TRBD1 (6 bases). CDR1 and CDR2 from the germline V gene are MGHDK and SYGVNS. With 4 bases removed from V and 1 base from J, the gap between germline ends came to 13 bases. This CDR3 is 16 amino acids long. The CDR3 sequence is CASSGTGTLNTGELFF. In nucleotides, the CDR3 is TGTGCCAGCAGTGGGACCGGGACATTGAACACCGGGGAGCTGTTTTTT.

The V and J genes are TRBV28 and TRBJ1-1; D is uncertain. The CDR3 is 11 amino acids. V dropped 3 bases and J dropped 6 bases, with 5 bases sitting between them. Per the germline V gene, CDR1 is MDHEN and CDR2 is SYDVKM. The DNA for the CDR3 is TGTGCCAGCAGTTTCGTATCTGAAGCTTTCTTT. Amino acid sequence: CASSFVSEAFF.

The gene calls are TRBV27 and TRBJ1-2; 9 bases are shared with TRBD1. Trimming took 4 bases from V and 4 from J; bases not matched to a gene: 4. The CDR3 is 14 amino acids. Germline CDR1 is MNHEY and CDR2 is SMNVEV (reference sequence). CDR3 in amino acids: CASSSRTGAYGYTF. The CDR3 DNA reads TGTGCCAGCAGTTCAAGGACAGGGGCCTATGGCTACACCTTC.

This clone was recorded once. The rearrangement uses TRBV6-5 and TRBJ2-5, with 7 bases that match TRBD1. The V and J ends lost 10 bases and 4 bases, in that order; junction bases with no gene match: 15. Germline assignment: CDR1 MNHEY and CDR2 SVGAGI. CDR3 length equals 15 residues. The CDR3 here is CATGMMTGWGETQYF. DNA of the CDR3: TGTGCCACCGGTATGATGACAGGGTGGGGAGAGACCCAGTACTTC.

This sequence joins TRBV3-1 (or the pseudogene TRBV3-2) and TRBJ1-2; 9 bases agree with TRBD1. CDR3 length: 17 residues. Unmatched junction bases numbered 16, after V lost 6 bases and J lost 5 bases. CDR1 is LGHDT, CDR2 YNNKEL, per germline (reference sequence). The DNA of the CDR3 is TGTGCCAGCAGGTCCGGGACAGGGAGATTTTTTACTTATGGCTACACCTTC. As protein: CASRSGTGRFFTYGYTF.

The chain uses TRBV18 and TRBJ2-5; 9 bases agree with TRBD1. Trimming cost V 3 bases and J 5 bases; bases outside gene matches: 7. The CDR3 length is 15 residues. CDR1 KGHSH and CDR2 LQKENI come from the germline V gene. In nucleotides, the CDR3 is TGTGCCAGCTCACCCCCTACAGGGGGCGGTGAGACCCAGTACTTC. Amino acids: CASSPPTGGGETQYF.

DNA of the CDR3: TGCGCCAGCAGCGCGGGCCCGTCCTACAATGAGCAGTTCTTC. Its protein product is CASSAGPSYNEQFF. The chain has TRBV5-1 and TRBJ2-1; D perhaps matches TRBD2 (5 bases). V lost 4 bases and J lost 1, with 9 bases in between. This CDR3 has 14 residues. Per the germline V gene, CDR1 is SGHRS and CDR2 is YFSETQ.

The chain joins TRBV28 to TRBJ2-1; D might be TRBD1 (6 bases). Germline V gene sequence: CDR1 MDHEN, CDR2 SYDVKM. The CDR3 length is 14 residues. V lost 5 bases and J lost 8, with 16 bases in between. In DNA, the CDR3 is TGTGCCAGCAGTCCCCGGGACAACTCGGATGAGCAGTTCTTC. The encoded protein is CASSPRDNSDEQFF.

This sequence joins TRBV28 and TRBJ2-4; 9 positions match TRBD1. CDR3 length equals 16 residues. Germline V lookup: CDR1 MDHEN, CDR2 SYDVKM. The V segment lost 5 bases and the J segment 4 bases; nucleotides outside the gene matches: 9. The CDR3 loop reads CASSPSGTGRKNIQYF. The CDR3 DNA sequence: TGTGCCAGCAGTCCATCCGGGACAGGGAGGAAAAACATTCAGTACTTC.

This chain uses TRBV7-2 with TRBJ2-7; 8 bases are shared with TRBD1. Unmatched junction bases numbered 11, after V lost 1 base and J lost 3 bases. Germline assignment: CDR1 SGHTA and CDR2 FQGNSA. CDR3 length equals 17 residues. The CDR3 reads CASSLVWADREYYEQYF. The CDR3 DNA is TGTGCCAGCAGCTTAGTCTGGGCGGACAGGGAGTACTACGAGCAGTACTTC.

The chain has TRBV10-3 and TRBJ1-1; 8 nucleotides line up with TRBD1. Looked up from germline, CDR1 is ENHRY and CDR2 is SYGVKD. This CDR3 is 14 amino acids long. V lost 10 bases to trimming and J lost 2 bases; unmatched junction nucleotides: 9. The CDR3 loop reads CATNGQGANTEAFF. CDR3 DNA: TGTGCCACCAATGGCCAGGGGGCAAACACTGAAGCTTTCTTT.

J is TRBJ2-5 and V is TRBV25-1; TRBD2 might be the D (7 bases). V gave up 4 bases and J gave up 7 bases, with 19 bases separating them. The CDR3 extends over 15 amino acids. The germline V gene encodes CDR1 MGHDK and CDR2 SYGVNS. CDR3 sequence reads: CASSGIWGGAGTQYF. CDR3 nucleotides: TGTGCCAGCAGTGGGATTTGGGGGGGCGCTGGGACCCAGTACTTC.

The rearrangement uses TRBV9 and TRBJ2-7; the match to TRBD2 covers 8 bases. Germline CDR1 SGDLS, CDR2 YYNGEE. This CDR3 has 15 residues. V lost 2 bases, J lost 3 bases, and 7 bases stayed unmatched. The CDR3 DNA follows: TGTGCCAGCAGCGTCGAATCCGGGACTAGCTACGAGCAGTACTTC. Translated: CASSVESGTSYEQYF.

The V call is TRBV4-2, the J call TRBJ2-1; 13 bases are a match to TRBD2. V shed 3 bases, J shed 5 bases, and the junction held 4 bases outside the gene matches. The CDR3 covers 16 residues. From germline, CDR1 is LGHNA and CDR2 YNFKEQ. This CDR3 reads CASSQIGLAGDNEQFF. In nucleotides, the CDR3 is TGTGCCAGCAGCCAGATTGGACTAGCGGGGGACAATGAGCAGTTCTTC.

The rearrangement joins TRBV28 to TRBJ1-5; TRBD1 aligns across 9 bases. The CDR3 is 16 amino acids. After removal of 5 bases from V and 3 bases from J, the junction contained 8 bases not matched to a gene. Germline V CDR1 and CDR2: MDHEN, SYDVKM. CDR3 bases: TGTGCCAGCAGTCCGCATGGGACAGGGATCAATCAGCCCCAGCATTTT. It codes for CASSPHGTGINQPQHF.

This chain joins TRBV12-5 and TRBJ2-5, with 7 positions matching TRBD1. Germline trimming cut 6 bases from V and 2 bases from J; bases unmatched to any gene: 9. This CDR3 contains 15 residues. The V gene's germline CDR1 is LGHNT and CDR2 FRNRAP. In DNA form, the CDR3 reads TGTGCTAGTGGCCCCACCGGGGACAGTCAAGAGACCCAGTACTTC. The encoded protein is CASGPTGDSQETQYF.

This chain links TRBV7-9 with TRBJ2-1, with 14 bases fitting TRBD2. The CDR3 runs 16 residues. CDR1 is SEHNR and CDR2 is FQNEAQ in the germline V gene (reference sequence). V gave up 4 bases and J gave up 7 bases; unmatched junction bases: 6. CDR3 protein: CASSSTSGRARNEQFF. For the CDR3, the DNA is TGTGCCAGCAGCTCGACTAGCGGGAGGGCCCGAAATGAGCAGTTCTTC.

This chain uses TRBV9 with TRBJ2-5, with D possibly TRBD2 on 7 matching bases. The germline gives CDR1 SGDLS, CDR2 YYNGEE. Trimming shortened V by 7 bases and J by 4 bases, and 17 bases separated the two germline ends. CDR3 length: 14 residues. CDR3 sequence: CASSGRGGGETQYF. Here the CDR3 DNA reads TGTGCCAGCTCTGGGAGAGGGGGGGGAGAGACCCAGTACTTC.

This chain joins TRBV7-3 and TRBJ2-1; the match to TRBD1 covers 9 bases. The germline CDR1 and CDR2 sequences are SGHTA and FQGTGA. The CDR3 loop spans 15 amino acids. Germline trimming cut 5 bases from V and 5 bases from J; bases unmatched to any gene: 7. In nucleotides, the CDR3 is TGTGCCAGCAGCCAAGACAGGGGGTTCGACAATGAGCAGTTCTTC. It translates to CASSQDRGFDNEQFF.

The gene calls are TRBV28 and TRBJ2-7, with unresolved D. V was pared by 7 bases and J by 2 bases, with 12 bases between. Germline CDR1 MDHEN, CDR2 SYDVKM. There are 13 residues in the CDR3. The DNA for the CDR3 is TGTGCCAGCACCAAAACTTCAACCTACGAGCAGTACTTC. This gives the protein CASTKTSTYEQYF.

The chain carries TRBV24-1 and TRBJ2-1; D gene ambiguous. The CDR3 runs to 13 residues. Trimming took off 5 bases at V and 6 bases at J, with 10 bases between the two ends. The germline CDR1 and CDR2 sequences are KGHDR and SFDVKD. The CDR3 DNA sequence: TGTGCCACCAGTGTCACGCTAGGCAATGAGCAGTTCTTC. Translated, it gives CATSVTLGNEQFF.